A selection of T cell receptor beta chains follows, all from one sample in a study of molecular identifiers for immune sequencing clone quantification. TCRdb analysed the PCR reads with MiXCR anew, one entry per CDR3 protein. The repertoire consists of about 89,000 distinct CDR3 sequences, with 15% to 20% occurring once and the leading ten covering 0.75% to 0.95%. The sequencing input was naive CD8+ T cells from blood, with Jurkat cell RNA spiked in. All receptors derive from a human donor in good health. Some libraries in this study had Jurkat cell RNA spiked in. CDR3s include the opening cysteine and the closing phenylalanine or tryptophan. Each record gives: V gene, clone size, CDR3 length, CDR3 protein. Size is omitted from some rows. Given values are once, few, many or a class for expanded clones.

TRBV28 many 14 CASSLIQGLETQYF
TRBV11-2 . 16 CASSLVGHPVYSEQSF
TRBV13 many 14 CASSLAAGPPAWFF
TRBV9 . 16 CASSVRVGGSGETQYF
TRBV7-9 many 16 CASSDSSEPTNEKLFF
TRBV19 many 19 CASSIEPHRDVPSTDTQYF
TRBV20-1 many 13 CSAKGGSTDTQYF
TRBV2 many 16 CASLGNEGAFAHEQYF
TRBV4-3 many 16 CASSQAVDRIQETQYF
TRBV19 many 14 CASSPTGGSYEQYF
TRBV9 . 14 CASSVGQVNTGAFF
TRBV20-1 many 13 CSAPVRVSYEQYF
TRBV28 many 16 CASRGVRREPSYEQYF
TRBV12-3/TRBV12-4 many 17 CASSFLADNPSTDTQYF
TRBV12-3/TRBV12-4 . 12 CASSLTGWMIFF
TRBV14 many 15 CASSPGLPWAYEQYF
TRBV28 many 15 CASSLYRGLEQPQHF
TRBV4-3 once 15 CASSQEADFVYEQYF
TRBV7-6 . 21 CASSSSSGTGWVDATNEKLFF
TRBV5-1 many 16 CASSFPSGVFIGEQFF
TRBV7-2 many 14 CASSLDEGGYEQYF
TRBV7-9 . 13 CASSLGGTVEQYF
TRBV20-1 many 15 CSATPDSPSGDTQYF
TRBV11-2 many 14 CASSSDPFPDTQYF